This TCR beta chain was recorded in a study of shared clonotypes between healthy human individuals (dated by TCRdb to between 2020 and 2021). For the study in its entirety: The cohort included a few men and a couple of women between 18 and 49 years of age. Per donor, three plates each were used for CD4 naive and CD4 memory, two for CD8 naive, and one for CD8 memory. The study deeply sequenced blood TCR repertoires of about five healthy adults to estimate repertoire size and the extent of clonotype sharing between individuals. Libraries were prepared and TCR repertoires were sequenced by different laboratories using diverse techniques, in order to increase sequencing depth and limit assay-specific biases. Between about 0.9 and 9 billion PBMCs per donor were obtained by leukapheresis. Study-wide conclusions, independent of this receptor: The small number of donors limited the genetic and exposure-history diversity represented. Pairwise subsampling led to the expectation that sequencing depth would affect the degree of clonotype sharing among donors. Larger estimated clonotype richness was generally found for naive subsets than for memory subsets. Sampling was limited to blood, and TCR repertoires in tissue likely differ from TCR repertoires in blood. Compared with non-shared clonotypes, clonotypes shared by all four sorted-subset donors had higher generation probabilities. Rarefaction of sorted-subset datasets indicated incomplete sequencing despite the large sequencing depth. Across several donors, approximately 5% of naive CD4, roughly 3.5% of naive CD8, about 2.3% of memory CD4, and under 0.45% of memory CD8 clonotypes were shared.

TCR CDR3 regions were amplified from genomic DNA by multiplex PCR using the deep immunoSEQ assay. Extracted genomic DNA from each cell subset was distributed evenly across all wells of several immunoSEQ 96-well plates, and each plate was treated as a replicate. Each replicate PCR for sorted subsets received roughly 0.2 ug genomic DNA, equal to about 30,000 T cell genomes. The purified libraries were quantified using a Qubit 3.0 fluorometer, sized with a Bioanalyzer 2100, and then quantified again using the KAPA Library Quantification kit. Each immunoSEQ 96-well plate was sequenced on its own single-read 150-cycle Illumina NextSeq 550 flow cell. As for the original processing: Because the immunoSEQ output included only junctional sequences and no quality scores, the filtering could not be the same as the filtering used for full-length reads. To assign V/J genes and CDR3, sequences were annotated using PyIR, a Python wrapper for IgBLAST v1.9, with IMGT germline references. Reads with weak V/J assignments (E-value above 1e-6), missing CDR3, stop codons, out-of-frame junctions, or ambiguous translated residues were removed. A V3J clonotype was defined by an identical inferred V gene, J gene, and CDR3 amino acid sequence. The percentage overlap between two repertoires was calculated by dividing the number of shared unique clonotypes by the size of the smaller repertoire. RTK rarefaction, the Chao1 estimator, and Recon v2.1 estimates of unobserved clonotypes were used to assess repertoire richness. Generation probabilities were computed with OLGA for all TCRbeta clonotypes obtained by the gDNA method from a handful of donors. This immuneACCESS table, as held by TCRdb, lists in-frame sequences with V and J called but not all clones. Of the missing ones, under half trace to an unresolved V gene in checked studies; the others have no known cause. That table furnishes V, J and clone size, whereas the DNA furnished D and trimming. The sample yields about 1 million clones; about 74% were counted once. The ten largest clones add up to around 1.5% of the sample.

The CDR3 starts with the cysteine, ends with the phenylalanine, and has 14 residues. The sequence is cut down to CDR3 DNA, 42 bases in frame from base 1. CDR1 and CDR2 are read off the germline V gene (reference sequence) as GTSNPN and SVGIG. Trimmed from V: 0 bases; trimmed from J: 6 bases; junction bases lacking a gene match: 6. About this clone: No antigen is known for it. A much more abundant neighbour one base away suggests this may be a read error. This sample includes further DNA sequences coding for the same CDR3.

Donors were healthy HIV-negative adults with no recently reported acute infections or vaccinations. Every donor was a Caucasian adult residing in Nashville, Tennessee, USA. Magnetic negative selection was used to enrich CD4+ T cells, after which naive cells were positively selected on CD45RA and the negative fraction became the memory subset. Blood was obtained by leukapheresis, after which PBMCs were separated by Ficoll-Histopaque density gradient centrifugation and cryopreserved in liquid nitrogen vapor phase. Analytical flow cytometry was used to check the purity and quantity of every magnetically sorted T cell population. Each sorted fraction had its genomic DNA isolated and then quantified by UV absorbance on a Nanodrop 2000c.

This TCR was sampled from a man between 18 and 29 years old in good health. Sample: memory CD4+ T cells sorted from blood. The intended sense of this specimen's cell subset or site label: CD45RA-negative fraction. The chain links TRBV30 with TRBJ2-3; 7 bases in between match TRBD2. The CDR3 corresponds to CAWSVQAGLDTQYF. At the DNA level, the sequence is TGTGCCTGGAGTGTACAAGCGGGGTTGGATACGCAGTATTTT.